This T cell receptor beta chain was profiled in a study of cytomegalovirus exposure and HLA in healthy donors. Healthy bone marrow donors supplied every sample. At the time of sampling, donors were nominally healthy, though unrecorded immune exposures were likely. This PCR relied on a set of 60 Vbeta primers and 13 Jbeta primers. The protocol was immunoSEQ multiplex PCR, while the TCRdb copy is restricted to in-frame clones and leaves out a portion. There are roughly 180,000 clones in the sample; around 79% occur only once, and 2% to 3% lies in the top ten. Study conclusions and caveats: Among donors in an Asian-associated ancestry cluster, a later analysis reportedly found fewer N-insertions than the roughly 610-donor mean. Other equally common chains were less clonally expanded than HLA-associated TCR beta chains, a later analysis showed.

Concerning this clone itself: Its antigen is not identified.

Sample: PBMCs. The clonotype was recovered from a female donor in good health and CMV-seronegative.

CDR3 bases: TGTGCCAGCAGCTTATTGTCAGGGAACACTGAAGCTTTCTTT. This encodes CASSLLSGNTEAFF. The chain combines TRBV5-6 with TRBJ1-1; D uncertain. CDR1 is SGHDT, CDR2 YYEEEE, per germline. This CDR3 is built from 14 residues. With 2 bases removed from V and 1 base from J, the gap between germline ends came to 9 bases.